This T cell receptor beta chain was sequenced during a study of beta chain features in type 1 diabetes. cDNA synthesis used the whole RNA isolate, giving expressed TCRB sequences. Sequencing used immunoSEQ multiplex PCR; TCRdb keeps in-frame clones, though not all of them. Of tens of thousands of clones in the sample, over 50% were seen once. One heparinised draw, averaging roughly 110 mL, was taken per donor. Via the markers CD45RO/CCR7/CD25/CD127/CD95/CD27, stem cell-like memory, regulatory, central memory and naive CD4+ cells were sorted. Turning to this clone: The antigen is unknown.

The study's findings and limits: All four CD4+ subsets of Type 1 diabetes patients contained TCRB CDR3s that were moderately but significantly shorter.

The sequenced sample was Tregs from blood. This sequence was found in a woman aged 18-29 years in good health.

The CDR3 sequence is CAWSGAYNEQFF. The CDR3 bases are TGTGCCTGGAGCGGAGCTTACAATGAGCAGTTCTTC. The chain carries TRBV30 and TRBJ2-1; no clear D gene. Deletions cut 3 bases from V and 4 bases from J, with 7 bases between. CDR1 is GTSNPN, CDR2 SVGIG, per germline (reference sequence). The CDR3 covers 12 residues.